This record covers a single TCR beta chain. Its antigen is not known. This sample was included in a study of cytomegalovirus exposure and HLA in healthy donors. A multiplex PCR was run with 60 Vbeta primers and 13 Jbeta primers. Assay: immunoSEQ multiplex PCR; the TCRdb copy retains only in-frame clones and omits some. The table shows about 200,000 clones, with around 80% occurring only once. Germline lookup yields CDR1 KGHSY and CDR2 FQNENV. Trimming removed 0 bases from V and 2 bases from J; junction bases left unmatched: 13. The CDR3 is 19 amino acids. Study findings and constraints: The availability of immune exposure information extended only to CMV serostatus. Presence/absence analyses rested on an assumption that sequencing depth was roughly uniform across donors. Most TCR sequences proved rare, with some public TCRs found in many donors. In a later analysis, a missense DCLRE1C variant was linked to TCR beta V- and J-gene trimming.

The sequencing sample was made of PBMCs. The genes are TRBV16 and TRBJ1-5, with TRBD1 matching 7 bases. This TCR was recovered from a man in his fifties or sixties in good health and CMV-seronegative. The DNA for the CDR3 is TGTGCCAGCAGCCAATCTCTTTATTCAGGGGGAGTAGGCAATCAGCCCCAGCATTTT. Its protein is CASSQSLYSGGVGNQPQHF.